The subject of this entry is one T cell receptor beta chain. The source of the sample is a study of blood T cell repertoires in COVID-19. In the study overall: Samples of COVID-19 (acute and convalescent) were obtained from the United States, Italy and Spain. T cells, B-cell-depleted T cells, or PBMCs supplied cDNA or gDNA.

Original methodology: Counts of nucleated cells, estimated from reference gene primer amplification, were obtained. Repertoires were generated with immunoSEQ multiplex PCR, while TCRdb's copy carries only in-frame clones and drops some. V, J and clone size are taken as reported in that table, and D and trimming were inferred from the DNA itself. The sample has just under 150,000 clones; roughly 89% are singletons. The CDR3 runs to 15 residues. V trimming: 4 bases; J trimming: 3 bases; junction bases outside the gene matches: 3. Germline V gene lookup returns CDR1 SEHNR and CDR2 FQNEAQ (reference sequence).

Sequencing was done on a sample of peripheral blood. The genes are TRBV7-9 and TRBJ2-2, with 9 bases identical to TRBD2. The clonotype originates from a human donor in a cohort sampled during active COVID-19. CDR3 loop: CASSSSGGYTGELFF. The CDR3 nucleotides are TGTGCCAGCAGCTCGAGCGGGGGGTACACCGGGGAGCTGTTTTTT.